These 4 T cell receptor beta chains were sequenced from one sample in a study of blood T cells in healthy people across ages. Combining a sample-barcoded 5' primer with a J-beta primer mix, a second PCR ran for 7 to 11 cycles. TCRdb re-analysed the 5' RACE reads in MiXCR, keeping a single row per CDR3 protein. The sample gives about 1.8 million distinct CDR3 sequences, about 50% of which show up once; approximately 2.1% is in the top ten. Material: blood. The source of these receptors is a woman aged 40 to 50 in good health.

The chain has TRBV5-1 and TRBJ2-7; weak D call: TRBD1 (5 bases). CDR1 SGHRS and CDR2 YFSETQ come from the germline V gene. V was pared by 0 bases and J by 5 bases, with 9 bases between. CDR3 length: 13 amino acids. DNA of the CDR3: TGCGCCAGCAGCTTGGCCCCGGACAACGAGCAGTACTTC. It encodes CASSLAPDNEQYF.

The chain carries TRBV29-1 and TRBJ1-4, with TRBD1 matching 9 bases. The CDR3 loop spans 13 amino acids. The V and J ends lost 7 bases and 7 bases, in that order; junction bases with no gene match: 7. Germline V gene lookup returns CDR1 SQVTM and CDR2 ANQGSEA. In DNA form, the CDR3 reads TGCAGCGCCATGACAGGGGGGTTTGAAAAACTGTTTTTT. Its translation: CSAMTGGFEKLFF.

The chain uses TRBV20-1 and TRBJ2-5; no clear D. The CDR3 length is 12 residues. V was trimmed by 1 base and J by 11 bases, leaving 14 bases between them. Looked up from germline, CDR1 is DFQATT and CDR2 is SNEGSKA (reference sequence). The CDR3, as DNA: TGCAGTGCTAGAGCTGACTTAAATGAGCAGTACTTC. Residues: CSARADLNEQYF.

V usage is TRBV10-1 and J usage is TRBJ2-3; D is unresolved. Trimming removed 3 bases at V and 11 bases at J, with 12 bases between. This CDR3 is built from 12 residues. Germline V gives CDR1 WNHNN, CDR2 SYGVQD (reference sequence). Here the CDR3 reads CASSDPERRQYF. The CDR3 nucleotides read TGCGCCAGCAGTGACCCAGAGCGTAGGCAGTATTTT.